This T cell receptor beta chain originates from a study of T cells after yellow fever vaccination. TCRdb re-analysed the 5' RACE reads in MiXCR, keeping a single row per CDR3 protein. The sample has 200,000 or so distinct CDR3 sequences, 5.5% to 8.5% seen once. This CDR3 comprises 13 residues. J was trimmed by 5 bases and V by 5 bases; bases with no gene match: 5. Overall study results and limits: Reappearing after the booster were most of the clones from primary vaccination (around 96% CD4, around 90% CD8).

This clonotype was counted a few times. The antigen is not known. V is TRBV12-3 or TRBV12-4 and J is TRBJ2-5; 7 bases match TRBD1. This clonotype was obtained from a man aged 30 to 39 who received the YFV17D yellow fever vaccine. The source was CD4+ T cells sorted from PBMCs, collected on the day of the yellow fever booster vaccination. The CDR3 sequence is CASSNRGGETQYF. The DNA of the CDR3 is TGTGCCAGCAGTAACAGGGGTGGGGAGACCCAGTACTTC.